This entry lists 8 T cell receptor beta chains sequenced from one sample in a study of OX40 agonist ivuxolimab in advanced cancers. The method was immunoSEQ multiplex PCR; TCRdb's version includes in-frame clones alone and lacks a portion of them. The sample contains about 32,000 clones, roughly 84% of which appear only once. Sequencing was performed on CD4+ or CD8+ T cells sorted from blood, taken in a trial of the OX40 agonist ivuxolimab. Source of these receptors: an adult with an advanced solid tumor such as melanoma, head and neck, liver or kidney cancer.

The chain uses TRBV7-8 and TRBJ2-3, with D unresolved. The CDR3 covers 16 residues. Germline V gene lookup returns CDR1 SGHVS and CDR2 FQNEAQ. The V gene lost 4 bases and the J gene lost 6 bases, with 20 bases spanning the gap. The chain's CDR3 is CASSSPLSSNWDTQYF. CDR3 in DNA: TGTGCCAGCAGCTCCCCCCTCTCCTCGAACTGGGATACGCAGTATTTT.

This clone was detected only a few times. V gene TRBV7-3 combines with J gene TRBJ2-1; D remains unclear. CDR1 SGHTA and CDR2 FQGTGA come from the germline V gene. V lost 5 bases to trimming and J lost 0 bases, with 5 bases between them. The CDR3 spans 13 residues. In nucleotides, the CDR3 is TGTGCCAGCAGCCCGGGCTCCTACAATGAGCAGTTCTTC. Protein: CASSPGSYNEQFF.

In its sample, this clone was seen once. The V and J genes are TRBV28 and TRBJ2-3; no definite D call. Trimming removed 1 base from V and 2 bases from J, with 10 bases in between. CDR1 and CDR2 (germline): MDHEN, SYDVKM. This CDR3 comprises 15 residues. In DNA form, the CDR3 reads TGTGCCAGCAGTTTATCGGCAGAAATCACAGATACGCAGTATTTT. Its protein is CASSLSAEITDTQYF.

The chain couples TRBV7-9 to TRBJ2-7, with 9 positions matching TRBD1. Germline lookup yields CDR1 SEHNR and CDR2 FQNEAQ (reference sequence). V trimming: 4 bases; J trimming: 2 bases; junction bases outside the gene matches: 15. The CDR3 length is 18 residues. The CDR3 bases are TGTGCCAGCAGCTCTCGAGCCGGGCGGGACAGGGATCCCTACGAGCAGTACTTC. Translated, it gives CASSSRAGRDRDPYEQYF.

V gene TRBV4-1 combines with J gene TRBJ2-7, with D uncertain. The CDR3 covers 15 residues. The germline gives CDR1 MGHRA, CDR2 YSYEKL. The V gene lost 5 bases and the J gene lost 2 bases, with 16 bases spanning the gap. The CDR3 protein is CASSAVAAATYEQYF. In nucleotides, the CDR3 is TGCGCCAGCAGCGCGGTTGCAGCAGCTACCTACGAGCAGTACTTC.

This sequence joins TRBV4-1 and TRBJ2-1; D is undetermined. V lost 0 bases and J 3 bases, leaving 12 bases between the germline ends. The CDR3 runs 16 residues. In germline, CDR1 is MGHRA, CDR2 YSYEKL. In DNA form, the CDR3 reads TGCGCCAGCAGCCAAGAGAGGAACAGCGTCTACAATGAGCAGTTCTTC. This sequence encodes CASSQERNSVYNEQFF.

V and J are TRBV21-1 and TRBJ1-6. TRBV21-1 represents a pseudogene. The CDR3 runs 19 residues. The CDR3 reads CASSKEMTPTRSYNSPLHF. CDR3 nucleotide sequence: TGTGCCAGCAGCAAAGAAATGACGCCCACCCGCTCCTATAATTCACCCCTCCACTTT.

The V and J genes are TRBV4-1 and TRBJ1-1, with 10 bases that match TRBD1. CDR3 length: 15 amino acids. CDR1 and CDR2 (germline): MGHRA, YSYEKL. V lost 3 bases and J lost 5; bases outside the gene matches: 6. CDR3 residues: CASSHAGTGETEAFF. Written as DNA, the CDR3 is TGCGCCAGCAGCCACGCAGGGACAGGGGAGACTGAAGCTTTCTTT.